This T cell receptor beta chain was found in a study of shared T cell receptors in the human thymus (dated by TCRdb to the early 2020s). Some background on the complete study: The study examined how self-reactive, shared T-cell receptor alpha chains are generated in the human thymus.

Libraries were constructed by the immunoSEQ multiplex PCR assay. The table was pulled from immuneACCESS by TCRdb, which kept in-frame rearrangements only. Such tables lose some clones; where checked, under half of the loss comes from unresolved V genes, and the rest has no known cause. The sample contains over 350,000 clones, roughly 94% of them found a single time. About 0.02% of the sample is held by the ten biggest clonotypes. As concerns this clone: What this receptor recognizes is not known. Base quality data are lacking; no much larger clone is found one base away.

The sample comprised thymocytes. This sequence was found in a human donor.

The nucleotides are TGTGCCAGCTCACCACGGGGGCTCATCTACGAGCAGTACTTC. Its translation is CASSPRGLIYEQYF. This receptor chain uses TRBV18 and TRBJ2-7, with TRBD1 as a weak D call on 6 bases. In the germline V gene, CDR1 corresponds to KGHSH and CDR2 to LQKENI. CDR3 length: 14 amino acids, cysteine to phenylalanine. Only the CDR3 DNA is retained, 42 bases long and in frame from the first base. The junction carries 10 bases between V and J, which are trimmed by 1 base and 3 bases respectively.